This record looks at one T cell receptor (beta chain) sequence and its context. TCRdb reprocessed the 5' RACE reads via MiXCR and lists one record per CDR3 protein. The sample has approximately 65,000 distinct CDR3 sequences, over 15% seen once. This sample was included in a study of T-cell memory formation after mild COVID-19. The source of this sequence is an adult woman who had mild COVID-19 (a few samples of this study predate the infection). Cell type and time point are not known. The sample comprised PBMCs or a T cell subset sorted from them (not recorded which).

CDR3: CASSPLTSGRTYNEQFF. The CDR3 DNA reads as TGTGCCAGCAGCCCCTTGACTAGCGGGAGGACCTACAATGAGCAGTTCTTC. V gene TRBV7-9 combines with J gene TRBJ2-1; 13 bases fit TRBD2. This CDR3 has 17 amino acids. Per germline, CDR1 SEHNR and CDR2 FQNEAQ (reference sequence). J lost 2 bases, V lost 5 bases, and 6 bases had no gene match.